The entry that follows covers one T cell receptor (beta chain) sequence. Antigen unknown. Profiling relied on immunoSEQ multiplex PCR, and the TCRdb table lists in-frame clones only, not all of them. The repertoire holds about 480,000 clones, around 90% seen once, with roughly 13% in the top ten. The sample originates from a study of Ad26.COV2.S vaccination and SARS-CoV-2 variants. Looking at the study overall: Intramuscularly, Ad26.COV2.S was given either once or twice, 56 days apart. Whole-study findings and limits: Recipients of either vaccine or placebo displayed similar breadth of non-spike TCRs. Spike-specific TCR breadth in vaccine recipients exceeded that seen in placebo recipients.

The treatment denotes: roughly 19 received Ad26.COV2.S at low or high dose, single or two shots; a few received placebo; per-sample allocation not given. Sampling was done on day 63 after the first vaccine or placebo injection. V gave up 0 bases and J gave up 6 bases; unmatched junction bases: 7. CDR3 length: 15 amino acids. Germline V gene lookup returns CDR1 GTSNPN and CDR2 SVGIG (reference sequence). J is TRBJ2-1 and V is TRBV30; 8 bases fit TRBD2. The sample in question was peripheral blood, obtained in a trial of Ad26.COV2.S vaccine versus placebo. The TCR originated in a person aged 18-65 years who received the Ad26.COV2.S COVID-19 vaccine or a placebo. The CDR3 region has the DNA TGTGCCTGGAGTGTTTGGCTAGCGGGTAGCAATGAGCAGTTCTTC. Protein product: CAWSVWLAGSNEQFF.